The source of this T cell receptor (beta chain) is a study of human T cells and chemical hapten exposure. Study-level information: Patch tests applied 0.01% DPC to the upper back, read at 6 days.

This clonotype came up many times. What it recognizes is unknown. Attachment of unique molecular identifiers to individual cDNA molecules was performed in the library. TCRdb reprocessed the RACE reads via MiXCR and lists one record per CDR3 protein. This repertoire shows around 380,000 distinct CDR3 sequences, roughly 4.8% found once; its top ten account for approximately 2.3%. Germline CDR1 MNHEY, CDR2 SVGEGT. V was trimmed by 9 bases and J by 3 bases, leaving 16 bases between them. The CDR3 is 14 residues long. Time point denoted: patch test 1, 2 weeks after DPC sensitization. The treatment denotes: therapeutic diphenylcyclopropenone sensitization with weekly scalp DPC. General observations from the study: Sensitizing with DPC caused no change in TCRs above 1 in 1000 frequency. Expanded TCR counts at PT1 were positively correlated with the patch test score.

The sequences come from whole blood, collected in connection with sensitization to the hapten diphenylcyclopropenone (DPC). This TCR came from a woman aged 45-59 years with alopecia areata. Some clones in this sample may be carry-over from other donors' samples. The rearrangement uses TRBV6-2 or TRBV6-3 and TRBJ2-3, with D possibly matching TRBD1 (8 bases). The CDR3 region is CASSDRGGTDTQYF. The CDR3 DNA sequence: TGTGCCAGTAGTGACAGGGGAGGGACAGATACGCAGTATTTT.